The source of this TCR beta chain is a study of cytomegalovirus exposure and HLA in healthy donors. On the study more broadly: About 77 million unique TCRs from HLA-typed donors made up an early data release.

The primer mix had 60 Vbeta and 13 Jbeta primers. Profiled with immunoSEQ multiplex PCR; TCRdb holds only in-frame clones, not every one. Among roughly 99,000 clones listed, more than 60% were seen once. At the time of sampling, donors were nominally healthy, though unrecorded immune exposures were likely. Study results and limitations: Rarity characterized most TCR sequences, yet some public TCRs appeared in many donors.

CDR1 is SGHVS, CDR2 FNYEAQ, per germline. Trimming pared 11 bases from V and 10 bases from J, leaving 21 bases between. The length of the CDR3 is 12 residues. Regarding this clone: Its antigen is unidentified.

The sequence came from a man aged 55 to 69 in good health and CMV-seropositive. Sequenced: PBMCs. V is TRBV7-6 and J is TRBJ2-7; tentatively, D is TRBD2 (7 bases). The CDR3, as DNA: TGTGCCGTAGGGGGGGCCCCCGTCGGCCAGTACTTC. Amino acid sequence: CAVGGAPVGQYF. Full variable domain (rest looked up from reference TRBV7-6 and TRBJ2-7): GAGVSQSPRYKVTKRGQDVALRCDPISGHVSLYWYRQALGQGPEFLTYFNYEAQQDKSGLPNDRFSAERPEGSISTLTIQRTEQRDSAMYRCAVGGAPVGQYFGPGTRLTVT.